Sequencing of this TCR beta chain was carried out in a study of graft-versus-host responses after intestinal transplantation (dated by TCRdb to about 2021). Study-wide context: The transplants that recipients got were multivisceral, liver-intestinal, or isolated intestinal. Anti-thymocyte globulin induction was given to all recipients, followed by maintenance tacrolimus and steroids for roughly 3 years. Bulk TCR-beta CDR3 sequencing was used to track graft-versus-host and host-versus-graft alloreactive T cell clones in the graft, circulation and bone marrow after intestinal transplantation. Alloreactive clones were identified by sequencing pre-transplant mixed lymphocyte reaction products and comparing them with unstimulated pre-transplant donor and recipient T cells. Of the 20 to 25 intestinal transplant recipients enrolled in the cohort, one of whom was a retransplant, a few patients without pretransplant specimens were excluded. A peak of at least 4% donor T cells among recipient peripheral blood mononuclear cells was the definition used for donor T cell macrochimerism. Rather than being sequenced by the commercial service, samples from three later patients were sequenced in-house on an Illumina MiSeq and processed with MiXCR.

Points the paper makes about the study in general: Early after transplant, declines in HvG clones were associated with peak levels of circulating GvH clones. High GvH to HvG T cell clonal ratios were observed in the allografts of patients with donor T cell macrochimerism. Conclusions were limited by the relatively low number and heterogeneity of intestinal transplant patients. GvH clones were found in recipient bone marrow, and some of the GvH clones appeared earlier in ileal mucosa or blood, which is consistent with an intestinal mucosal origin.

The time point label, read with the paper, signifies: cells obtained before transplantation from donor or recipient. CD3+CD4+ and CD3+CD8+ populations were FACS-sorted from unstimulated pre-transplant donor and recipient cells taken from spleen or lymph nodes. The library was built by means of the immunoSEQ multiplex PCR assay. For most patients, genomic DNA was isolated using the Qiagen DNeasy Blood and Tissue Kit and was shipped frozen to Adaptive Biotechnologies for TCR sequencing. High-throughput TCR-beta CDR3 sequencing of genomic DNA from most patients was performed by Adaptive Biotechnologies. From the authors' description of their analysis: TCR sequencing data for approximately 19 patients were retrieved from Adaptive's ImmunoSEQ software; three other patients were processed with MiXCR and VDJtools. To correct CD4 versus CD8 sorting errors, any sequence found in both subsets at a frequency ratio below 5:1 was removed. CDR3 nucleotide sequences shared between donor and recipient were removed because their origin could not be assigned. To be classed as alloreactive, a clone needed at least 2-fold expansion over unstimulated cells and a minimum CFSE-low frequency of 0.002% (template counts) or 0.001% (read counts). Clones detected in sequenced pre-transplant spleen, lymph node, or MLR CFSE-low populations of the donor or recipient were defined as mappable. Cumulative frequency of alloreactive clones was calculated as a percentage of all sequences weighted by copy number. Not all clones reach the TCRdb copy of this immuneACCESS table, which keeps in-frame sequences only. Checked studies attribute under half of the gap to unresolved V genes and leave the rest unexplained. The DNA gave D and trimming, while V, J and clone size come from that table. The sample table holds tens of thousands of clones, of which roughly 90% were seen once. Around 2.5% of the sample is held by the ten biggest clonotypes.

As for this clone: Its antigen target is currently unknown. Per-nucleotide qualities are absent, and no much larger clonotype sits a single base away.

Sequences KGHSH (CDR1) and LQKENI (CDR2) are obtained from the germline V gene. A distance of 12 bases separates the germline ends of V and J, which lose 5 bases and 6 bases respectively. Inclusive of the bounding cysteine and phenylalanine, the CDR3 is 13 residues long. Just the 39-base CDR3 DNA is kept, in frame starting at base 1. The rearranged segments are TRBV18 and TRBJ2-3; the D region possibly corresponds to TRBD2 (5 bases align). This TCR derives from a human donor who received an intestinal transplant. The sequencing here drew on unstimulated CD8+ T cells sorted from spleen or lymph node cells, taken before intestinal transplant. The nucleotides are TGTGCCAGCTCATCGGGTCCGGGGGATACGCAGTATTTT. It translates to CASSSGPGDTQYF.